These T cell receptor beta chains were read from a single sample in a study of blood T cell repertoires in COVID-19. Method: immunoSEQ multiplex PCR; TCRdb's copy keeps in-frame clones and lacks some. The table shows about 82,000 clones, with roughly three quarters occurring only once. The sample consisted of peripheral blood. Receptor source: a man in his fifties or sixties with COVID-19, enrolled during active disease. Each CDR3 is given with its conserved first and last residue. A D gene is named only where the DNA matches it firmly. Only some rows state a clone size, as once, few, many or a class for expanded clones.

DNA: TGTGCTAGTGGTTCAGGGACTAGCGGGAGGTACAATGAGCAGTTCTTC; CDR3: CASGSGTSGRYNEQFF; J: TRBJ2-1; size: few; D: TRBD2; V: TRBV12-5
DNA: TGTGCCAGCAGTGAAGGGGGGGACAGTCGCACAGATACGCAGTATTTT; CDR3: CASSEGGDSRTDTQYF; J: TRBJ2-3; size: NA; D: NA; V: TRBV6-1
DNA: TGTGCCAGCAGCTCGGGTAGTGCTGGAAACACCATATATTTT; CDR3: CASSSGSAGNTIYF; J: TRBJ1-3; size: many; D: NA; V: TRBV7-2
DNA: TGTGCCAGCAGTGTCGGACAGCTTACTAGCAATCAGCCCCAGCATTTT; CDR3: CASSVGQLTSNQPQHF; J: TRBJ1-5; size: few; D: NA; V: TRBV2
DNA: TGTGCCAGCAGTTTATCGTGGCAGAAAGAGACCCAGTACTTC; CDR3: CASSLSWQKETQYF; J: TRBJ2-5; size: NA; D: NA; V: TRBV27
DNA: TGCGCCAGTTGCGGGGGGCCTAGCACAGATACGCAGTATTTT; CDR3: CASCGGPSTDTQYF; J: TRBJ2-3; size: NA; D: TRBD2; V: TRBV5-1
DNA: TGTGCCAGCAGCCCGGGACTGTCGATACGTGATCCTGAGCAGTTCTTC; CDR3: CASSPGLSIRDPEQFF; J: TRBJ2-1; size: NA; D: NA; V: TRBV11-3
DNA: TGTGCCAGCGGGGGGGGACGCACATGGGTCACCGGGGAGCTGTTTTTT; CDR3: CASGGGRTWVTGELFF; J: TRBJ2-2; size: few; D: TRBD2; V: TRBV6-4
DNA: TGTGCCAGTACCCGTGGAGGGAACCAAGAGACCCAGTACTTC; CDR3: CASTRGGNQETQYF; J: TRBJ2-5; size: few; D: NA; V: TRBV19
DNA: TGTGCCAGCAGCCTAGAACCTGAGGGATCACCCCTCCACTTT; CDR3: CASSLEPEGSPLHF; J: TRBJ1-6; size: NA; D: NA; V: TRBV14
DNA: TGTGCCAGCAGCCCCGGACAGGGGGGCTACGAGCAGTACTTC; CDR3: CASSPGQGGYEQYF; J: TRBJ2-7; size: NA; D: TRBD1; V: TRBV9
DNA: TGTGCCAGCAGGCGACTCCCCGCCTCAGATACGCAGTATTTT; CDR3: CASRRLPASDTQYF; J: TRBJ2-3; size: NA; D: NA; V: TRBV2
DNA: TGCGCCAGCAGCACAGTTACCGGGACAGGTACCAATGAGCAGTTCTTC; CDR3: CASSTVTGTGTNEQFF; J: TRBJ2-1; size: NA; D: TRBD1; V: TRBV5-1
DNA: TGTGCCAGCTACCTAAGCGGGGTCCTAGATACGCAGTATTTT; CDR3: CASYLSGVLDTQYF; J: TRBJ2-3; size: NA; D: TRBD2; V: TRBV14
DNA: TGTGCCAGCAGTTACTCGGTCAGGGGGACCCAGTACTTC; CDR3: CASSYSVRGTQYF; J: TRBJ2-5; size: NA; D: NA; V: TRBV6-5
DNA: TGTGCCAGCTCAACGACAGGGGGGTATAATTCACCCCTCCACTTT; CDR3: CASSTTGGYNSPLHF; J: TRBJ1-6; size: NA; D: TRBD1; V: TRBV18
DNA: TGTGCCAGTAGTTACCGGGACTCTACTTACTACGAGCAGTACTTC; CDR3: CASSYRDSTYYEQYF; J: TRBJ2-7; size: NA; D: NA; V: TRBV19
DNA: TGTGCCATCTCCTCGGGAGGGGGGCTAGCCAAAAACATTCAGTACTTC; CDR3: CAISSGGGLAKNIQYF; J: TRBJ2-4; size: NA; D: TRBD2; V: TRBV10-3
DNA: TGCGCCAGCAGTGCGGGGTTCACCATATATTTT; CDR3: CASSAGFTIYF; J: TRBJ1-3; size: NA; D: NA; V: TRBV10-1
DNA: TGTGCCAGCAGACTTGGTGTCGCTGAAGCTTTCTTT; CDR3: CASRLGVAEAFF; J: TRBJ1-1; size: NA; D: NA; V: TRBV12-3/TRBV12-4
DNA: TGTGCCAGCAGCTTGACAGGGGAGGATGGGGAGACCCAGTACTTC; CDR3: CASSLTGEDGETQYF; J: TRBJ2-5; size: NA; D: TRBD1; V: TRBV7-9
DNA: TGTGCCAGCAGCCTCCAGACAGGTATCAAGAAGTATAGCAATCAGCCCCAGCATTTT; CDR3: CASSLQTGIKKYSNQPQHF; J: TRBJ1-5; size: NA; D: NA; V: TRBV7-4
DNA: TGTGCCAGTAGTATAAGGGCAGGGCAATCTGGAAACACCATATATTTT; CDR3: CASSIRAGQSGNTIYF; J: TRBJ1-3; size: NA; D: NA; V: TRBV19
DNA: TGTGCCAGCTCACCACGGGACAGGTCCTACGAGCAGTACTTC; CDR3: CASSPRDRSYEQYF; J: TRBJ2-7; size: NA; D: TRBD1; V: TRBV18
DNA: TGTGCCAGCAGCCAAGGGACAGGAGGTGAAAAACTGTTTTTT; CDR3: CASSQGTGGEKLFF; J: TRBJ1-4; size: few; D: TRBD1; V: TRBV3-1/TRBV3-2
DNA: TGTGCCAGCAGCTCAGGAGTACAGGATTATCAGCCCCAGCATTTT; CDR3: CASSSGVQDYQPQHF; J: TRBJ1-5; size: NA; D: NA; V: TRBV7-8
DNA: TGCGCCAGCAGCAGGGACAGTTATGTAGGCGGCTACACCTTC; CDR3: CASSRDSYVGGYTF; J: TRBJ1-2; size: NA; D: TRBD1; V: TRBV5-1
DNA: TGTGCCAGCAGTCTAGCAGGAACTAGCGGGAGCACAGATACGCAGTATTTT; CDR3: CASSLAGTSGSTDTQYF; J: TRBJ2-3; size: few; D: TRBD2; V: TRBV27
DNA: TGTGCCAGCAGTGAGGACAGGGGGAACACTGAAGCTTTCTTT; CDR3: CASSEDRGNTEAFF; J: TRBJ1-1; size: NA; D: TRBD1; V: TRBV2
DNA: TGTGCCAGCAGCTTCGGACTAGCGGGAGATACCTCCTACAATGAGCAGTTCTTC; CDR3: CASSFGLAGDTSYNEQFF; J: TRBJ2-1; size: once; D: TRBD2; V: TRBV7-3
DNA: TGTGCCAGCAGTTTACTACAGCAAGGCTACACCTTC; CDR3: CASSLLQQGYTF; J: TRBJ1-2; size: NA; D: NA; V: TRBV28
DNA: TGTGCCAGCAGTTACCCTTTGGACAGGGGGCGGCACGAGCAGTACTTC; CDR3: CASSYPLDRGRHEQYF; J: TRBJ2-7; size: NA; D: TRBD1; V: TRBV6-2/TRBV6-3
DNA: TGTGCCAGCAGTGAAGGGAGGACAGGGAACTATGGCTACACCTTC; CDR3: CASSEGRTGNYGYTF; J: TRBJ1-2; size: NA; D: TRBD1; V: TRBV2
DNA: TGTGCCACCAGCGCCGAGCTGATAAGCACAGATACGCAGTATTTT; CDR3: CATSAELISTDTQYF; J: TRBJ2-3; size: few; D: NA; V: TRBV15
DNA: TGTGCCAGCAGTTTGGGACAGGGAGAGCTGTTTTTT; CDR3: CASSLGQGELFF; J: TRBJ2-2; size: once; D: TRBD1; V: TRBV12-3/TRBV12-4
DNA: TGCGCCAGCAGCCCTGGTGGAGCAGATACGCAGTATTTT; CDR3: CASSPGGADTQYF; J: TRBJ2-3; size: NA; D: NA; V: TRBV5-1
DNA: TGTGCCAGCAGTCCTAGGGACAGGAGGAACACTGAAGCTTTCTTT; CDR3: CASSPRDRRNTEAFF; J: TRBJ1-1; size: NA; D: TRBD1; V: TRBV5-8
DNA: TGCAGCGTTGGACTGTACTCTGGGGCCAACGTCCTGACTTTC; CDR3: CSVGLYSGANVLTF; J: TRBJ2-6; size: NA; D: NA; V: TRBV29-1
DNA: TGTGCCATCAGTGTCGACAGAACACACTACGAGCAGTACTTC; CDR3: CAISVDRTHYEQYF; J: TRBJ2-7; size: NA; D: NA; V: TRBV10-3
DNA: TGTGCCAGCAGCGTAGCTGGAGGGGATCGGAGCACAGATACGCAGTATTTT; CDR3: CASSVAGGDRSTDTQYF; J: TRBJ2-3; size: NA; D: NA; V: TRBV9
DNA: TGTGCCAGCAGCGTGCAGACAGGGGGGGAGGAGACCCAGTACTTC; CDR3: CASSVQTGGEETQYF; J: TRBJ2-5; size: NA; D: TRBD1; V: TRBV9
DNA: TGTGCCAGCAGCAAAACCGGGACAGAGGACGTCCTGACTTTC; CDR3: CASSKTGTEDVLTF; J: TRBJ2-6; size: NA; D: TRBD1; V: TRBV9
DNA: TGTGAATCAAAGTTAGTTAACACTGAAGCTTTCTTT; CDR3: CESKLVNTEAFF; J: TRBJ1-1; size: few; D: NA; V: TRBV7-9
DNA: TGTGCCAGCAGAGGTTGGGGCCGCGAGCAGTACTTC; CDR3: CASRGWGREQYF; J: TRBJ2-7; size: NA; D: NA; V: TRBV6-5
DNA: TGCGCCAGCAGCCCCGGGGGGGGAGAGATTTTGGGGCTGTTTTTT; CDR3: CASSPGGGEILGLFF; J: TRBJ1-4; size: NA; D: NA; V: TRBV4-1
DNA: TGTGCCAGCAGCTTGAGGAGCACTGAAGCTTTCTTT; CDR3: CASSLRSTEAFF; J: TRBJ1-1; size: few; D: NA; V: TRBV5-4
DNA: TGTGCCAGCAGTGTGGTCCACAGGGGAGAAGGCTCCTACGAGCAGTACTTC; CDR3: CASSVVHRGEGSYEQYF; J: TRBJ2-7; size: NA; D: TRBD1; V: TRBV6-1
DNA: TGCAGCGTTGTGGGGGCCAGCTACGAGCAGTACTTC; CDR3: CSVVGASYEQYF; J: TRBJ2-7; size: NA; D: NA; V: TRBV29-1
DNA: TGTGCCAGCAGCCCCCCCTTCCTCAGGGTACACTCTGGAAACACCATATATTTT; CDR3: CASSPPFLRVHSGNTIYF; J: TRBJ1-3; size: NA; D: NA; V: TRBV7-2
DNA: TGTGCCAGCTCTCCTTTCAGGGTAACGGGCAATGAGCAGTTCTTC; CDR3: CASSPFRVTGNEQFF; J: TRBJ2-1; size: few; D: NA; V: TRBV18